Each of the 15 T cell receptor beta chains below was sequenced from the same sample in a study of blood T cell repertoires in COVID-19. The assay was immunoSEQ multiplex PCR, and TCRdb's table has in-frame clones only and misses some. This table holds roughly 350,000 clones, about 90% found once. Sequencing was carried out using peripheral blood. These receptors all stem from a woman aged 18-29 years who had recovered from COVID-19.

The chain uses TRBV6-6 and TRBJ1-1; a weak D match, TRBD1 (5 bases). Deletions cut 0 bases from V and 0 bases from J, with 8 bases between. This CDR3 has 15 residues. Germline CDR1 is MNHNY and CDR2 is SVGAGI (reference sequence). CDR3: CASSYSTAMNTEAFF. DNA for the CDR3: TGTGCCAGCAGTTACTCGACAGCCATGAACACTGAAGCTTTCTTT.

This rearrangement joins TRBV5-6 to TRBJ2-5; TRBD1 might be the D (6 bases). This CDR3 comprises 14 residues. CDR1 SGHDT and CDR2 YYEEEE come from the germline V gene. The V gene lost 4 bases and the J gene lost 7 bases, with 17 bases spanning the gap. The CDR3 DNA reads as TGTGCCAGCAGCCTAACTACAGGGTCAGTGACCCAGTACTTC. It is translated as CASSLTTGSVTQYF.

This clone was counted a single time. The chain couples TRBV5-6 to TRBJ2-7; TRBD2 matches 11 bases. J lost 1 base, V lost 3 bases, and 9 bases had no gene match. The CDR3 is 17 residues long. Per the germline V gene, CDR1 is SGHDT and CDR2 is YYEEEE. The CDR3 nucleotides are TGTGCCAGCAGCTCAGAAAGGACTAGCGGGCAATCCTACGAGCAGTACGTC. It codes for CASSSERTSGQSYEQYV.

This sequence joins TRBV15 and TRBJ1-1; maybe TRBD1 (6 bases). The V end lost 0 bases, the J end lost 4 bases, and 12 bases lay between the germline ends. Germline assignment: CDR1 LNHNV and CDR2 YYDKDF (reference sequence). The CDR3 has 15 amino acids. The CDR3 sequence is CATSRETGSVTEAFF. The CDR3 DNA is TGTGCCACCAGCAGAGAAACAGGGTCTGTCACTGAAGCTTTCTTT. Full variable domain (remainder filled in from reference TRBV15 and TRBJ1-1): DAMVIQNPRYQVTQFGKPVTLSCSQTLNHNVMYWYQQKSSQAPKLLFHYYDKDFNNEADTPDNFQSRRPNTSFCFLDIRSPGLGDTAMYLCATSRETGSVTEAFFGQGTRLTVV.

This chain uses TRBV19 with TRBJ2-5; 11 bases line up with TRBD1. The CDR3 runs 13 residues. Germline V gene data show CDR1 as LNHDA and CDR2 as SQIVND (reference sequence). The V gene end was trimmed by 10 bases and the J gene end by 4 bases; junction bases not matched to a gene: 5. Here the CDR3 DNA reads TGTGCCACCAGGGACAGGGGGGGAGAGACCCAGTACTTC. It codes for CATRDRGGETQYF.

The chain combines TRBV14 with TRBJ2-1; weak D call: TRBD2 (5 bases). The CDR3 covers 17 residues. The germline V gene encodes CDR1 SGHDN and CDR2 FVKESK. Trimming took off 1 base at V and 6 bases at J, with 19 bases between the two ends. The CDR3 DNA sequence: TGTGCCAGCAGCCAAGTAGGAGGCCCACTCTGGTTCAATGAGCAGTTCTTC. Translating it yields CASSQVGGPLWFNEQFF.

The V call is TRBV15, the J call TRBJ1-4; D gene uncertain. CDR3 length: 13 residues. Trimming cost V 1 base and J 7 bases, with 7 bases left between them. CDR1 is LNHNV, CDR2 YYDKDF, per germline (reference sequence). As DNA, the CDR3 is TGTGCCACCAGCAGAGGCAGGTCTGAAAAACTGTTTTTT. Translation: CATSRGRSEKLFF.

The chain employs TRBV2 and TRBJ1-6; D may be TRBD1 (6 bases). From germline, CDR1 is SNHLY and CDR2 FYNNEI. Deletions cut 0 bases from V and 9 bases from J, with 12 bases between. The CDR3 contains 15 residues. In nucleotides, the CDR3 is TGTGCCAGCAGTGAAGCGAGACAGGAGAGTTCACCCCTCCACTTT. It specifies CASSEARQESSPLHF.

The chain uses TRBV10-1 and TRBJ2-7; 9 nucleotides align to TRBD2. The CDR3 length is 15 residues. The germline CDR1 and CDR2 sequences are WNHNN and SYGVQD (reference sequence). Unmatched junction bases numbered 5, after V lost 4 bases and J lost 1 base. CDR3 DNA sequence: TGCGCCAGCAGTGGAGCGGGAGGTAGATCCTACGAGCAGTACGTC. As protein: CASSGAGGRSYEQYV.

Points on this clone: At one end the junction does not follow the germline gene, possibly because of a read error. The rearrangement joins TRBV5-1 to TRBJ2-1; 7 nucleotides align to TRBD2. Germline CDR1 is SGHRS and CDR2 is YFSETQ. The CDR3 length is 13 residues. CDR3 coding DNA: TGCGCCAGCAGAAGGCGGGAGTACAGTGAGCAGTTCTTC. Translated, it gives CASRRREYSEQFF. Combining the CDR3 with reference TRBV5-1 and TRBJ2-1 gives the whole variable domain KAGVTQTPRYLIKTRGQQVTLSCSPISGHRSVSWYQQTPGQGLQFLFEYFSETQRNKGNFPGRFSGRQFSNSRSEMNVSTLELGDSALYLCASRRREYSEQFFGPGTRLTVL.

The chain has TRBV27 and TRBJ2-2; D perhaps matches TRBD2 (5 bases). The CDR3 is 12 residues long. V gave up 8 bases and J gave up 7 bases, with 11 bases separating them. In germline, CDR1 is MNHEY, CDR2 SMNVEV (reference sequence). The chain's CDR3 is CASSSRGGELFF. For the CDR3, the DNA is TGTGCCAGCTCCAGTCGGGGCGGGGAGCTGTTTTTT.

V gene TRBV11-2 combines with J gene TRBJ2-3; 10 bases line up with TRBD2. Germline V CDR1 and CDR2: SGHAT, FQNNGV. With 4 bases clipped from V and 2 bases from J, the junction kept 15 bases outside the gene matches. CDR3 length: 19 amino acids. In DNA form, the CDR3 reads TGTGCCAGCAGCTGGGGGGGCAGCGGGAGGGTGTCCCTCACAGATACGCAGTATTTT. It is translated as CASSWGGSGRVSLTDTQYF. The complete variable domain, with remaining parts taken from reference TRBV11-2 and TRBJ2-3, reads EAGVAQSPRYKIIEKRQSVAFWCNPISGHATLYWYQQILGQGPKLLIQFQNNGVVDDSQLPKDRFSAERLKGVDSTLKIQPAKLEDSAVYLCASSWGGSGRVSLTDTQYFGPGTRLTVL.

The chain couples TRBV6-6 to TRBJ2-1, with 9 bases fitting TRBD1. Germline V lookup: CDR1 MNHNY, CDR2 SVGAGI (reference sequence). J lost 8 bases, V lost 2 bases, and 4 bases had no gene match. The CDR3 sequence is 14 residues long. CDR3 region: CASSYETGGDEQFF. The CDR3 coding sequence is TGTGCCAGCAGTTACGAGACAGGGGGAGATGAGCAGTTCTTC.

The genes are TRBV5-1 and TRBJ1-6; no firm D call. Trimming took off 1 base at V and 10 bases at J, with 9 bases between the two ends. The CDR3 has 13 residues. Germline V gives CDR1 SGHRS, CDR2 YFSETQ. Here the CDR3 reads CASSLREDSPLHF. As DNA, the CDR3 is TGCGCCAGCAGCTTGAGGGAGGACTCACCCCTCCACTTT.

The CDR3 nucleotides are TGCGCCAGCAGCGAACAGGGATCTGGAAACACCATATATTTT. It encodes CASSEQGSGNTIYF. This rearrangement joins TRBV5-1 to TRBJ1-3; D is possibly TRBD1 (6 bases). This CDR3 comprises 14 residues. Germline lookup yields CDR1 SGHRS and CDR2 YFSETQ. Trimming took off 4 bases at V and 1 base at J, with 9 bases between the two ends.